A single sample is the source of the 27 T cell receptor beta chains below, sequenced in a study of cytomegalovirus exposure and HLA in healthy donors. Researchers ran the PCR with 60 Vbeta and 13 Jbeta primers. Profiled with immunoSEQ multiplex PCR; TCRdb holds only in-frame clones, not every one. Of approximately 100,000 clones detected, roughly 80% appear once; the ten largest clones hold roughly 1.6%. Specimen: PBMCs. These receptor sequences come from a man in his fifties in good health and CMV-seronegative.

The rearrangement joins TRBV30 to TRBJ2-7; 9 bases fit TRBD1. After removal of 5 bases from V and 6 bases from J, the junction contained 8 bases not matched to a gene. Germline CDR1 GTSNPN, CDR2 SVGIG (reference sequence). CDR3 size: 13 residues. The DNA of the CDR3 is TGTGCCTGGTCCGGGACAGGGCAAGGCGAGCAGTACTTC. Its protein is CAWSGTGQGEQYF.

The CDR3 loop is CSLDVRYGYTF. The CDR3 DNA reads TGCAGTTTGGATGTGCGGTATGGCTACACCTTC. The rearrangement uses TRBV20-1 and TRBJ1-2; D is ambiguous. From germline, CDR1 is DFQATT and CDR2 SNEGSKA (reference sequence). V gave up 8 bases and J gave up 5 bases, with 12 bases separating them. The CDR3 is 11 amino acids.

This chain joins TRBV9 and TRBJ2-2, with D possibly being TRBD1 (6 bases). V dropped 0 bases and J dropped 2 bases, with 8 bases sitting between them. The CDR3 is made up of 15 amino acids. CDR1 and CDR2 (germline): SGDLS, YYNGEE. The DNA for the CDR3 is TGTGCCAGCAGCGTAGGGACAGTAAACACCGGGGAGCTGTTTTTT. Encoded protein: CASSVGTVNTGELFF.

The genes are TRBV5-8 and TRBJ1-1; no definite D call. Trimming took off 1 base at V and 3 bases at J, with 10 bases between the two ends. Germline-derived CDR1 and CDR2 are SGHTS and YDEGEE. This CDR3 has 14 residues. The CDR3 DNA reads TGTGCCAGCAGCTTGAAAGGGAGGCACACTGAAGCTTTCTTT. It is translated as CASSLKGRHTEAFF.

This sequence joins TRBV4-2 and TRBJ2-7, with D perhaps TRBD2 (7 bases). This CDR3 has 16 amino acids. CDR1 and CDR2 (germline): LGHNA, YNFKEQ. Between the trimmed V and J ends, which lost 2 bases and 2 bases, there was a span of 16 bases. For the CDR3, the DNA is TGTGCCAGCAGCCAAAACGGGGGGCTGCTCACCTACGAGCAGTACTTC. This gives the protein CASSQNGGLLTYEQYF.

The V and J genes are TRBV18 and TRBJ2-3; the D is unclear. V dropped 4 bases and J dropped 5 bases, with 10 bases sitting between them. Germline CDR1 reads KGHSH; CDR2 reads LQKENI. The CDR3 extends over 13 amino acids. The CDR3 nucleotides are TGTGCCAGCTCACACACCCCCGTAGATACGCAGTATTTT. Amino acid sequence: CASSHTPVDTQYF.

This clone was picked up a small number of times. The genes are TRBV13 and TRBJ2-3, with 7 bases matching TRBD2. This CDR3 has 15 residues. Trimming took 5 bases from V and 2 from J; bases not matched to a gene: 7. Germline V lookup: CDR1 PRHDT, CDR2 FYEKMQ (reference sequence). The CDR3 DNA reads TGTGCCAGCAGCCCGCGGGGGAGACACACAGATACGCAGTATTTT. Protein: CASSPRGRHTDTQYF.

This clone was found once. The gene calls are TRBV6-5 and TRBJ1-6; a possible D gene is TRBD1 (5 bases). Germline loops: CDR1 MNHEY, CDR2 SVGAGI. The CDR3 contains 14 residues. V lost 0 bases to trimming and J lost 10 bases, with 10 bases between them. The CDR3 loop reads CASSYSRGPSPLHF. The CDR3, as DNA: TGTGCCAGCAGTTACTCAAGGGGCCCCTCACCCCTCCACTTT.

This sequence joins TRBV7-3 and TRBJ2-7; a weak D match, TRBD1 (6 bases). Germline V gene data show CDR1 as SGHTA and CDR2 as FQGTGA. This CDR3 comprises 13 residues. Deletions cut 3 bases from V and 6 bases from J, with 12 bases between. The CDR3 DNA follows: TGTGCCAGCAGCTTGTCAGGGGATAGCGAGCAGTACTTC. Amino acids: CASSLSGDSEQYF.

This chain joins TRBV4-2 and TRBJ1-2; 11 nucleotides align to TRBD1. The CDR3 loop spans 18 amino acids. Germline CDR1 and CDR2: LGHNA and YNFKEQ. V gave up 4 bases and J gave up 1 base; unmatched junction bases: 11. The CDR3 region is CASSLSRDRGIFNYGYTF. The CDR3 DNA reads TGTGCCAGCAGCCTTTCCCGGGACAGGGGGATCTTTAACTATGGCTACACCTTC.

V and J are TRBV4-2 and TRBJ1-3, with TRBD1 matching 7 bases. This CDR3 has 15 amino acids. Germline V lookup: CDR1 LGHNA, CDR2 YNFKEQ. V dropped 0 bases and J dropped 4; count of bases not matched to a gene: 3. DNA for the CDR3: TGTGCCAGCAGCCAAGACAGGGGGTCCGGAAACACCATATATTTT. Translated, it gives CASSQDRGSGNTIYF.

The rearrangement joins TRBV27 to TRBJ1-5; the match to TRBD1 covers 12 bases. Trimming cost V 7 bases and J 0 bases; bases outside gene matches: 19. Germline V gives CDR1 MNHEY, CDR2 SMNVEV (reference sequence). The CDR3 covers 21 residues. The CDR3 sequence: CASITIGTGGFKWFSNQPQHF. The CDR3, as DNA: TGTGCCAGCATCACCATCGGGACAGGGGGCTTTAAGTGGTTTAGCAATCAGCCCCAGCATTTT.

This sequence joins TRBV19 and TRBJ1-2, with D unclear. V lost 6 bases, J lost 4 bases, and 18 bases lay in between. From germline, CDR1 is LNHDA and CDR2 SQIVND (reference sequence). The CDR3 spans 15 residues. The CDR3 sequence is CASSLDRDFTYGYTF. The CDR3 DNA is TGTGCCAGTAGCTTAGACCGAGACTTTACCTATGGCTACACCTTC.

V gene TRBV6-5 combines with J gene TRBJ1-2; maybe TRBD1 (5 bases). This CDR3 is 13 amino acids long. The germline V gene encodes CDR1 MNHEY and CDR2 SVGAGI. V gave up 6 bases and J gave up 1 base, with 9 bases separating them. CDR3 in DNA: TGTGCCAGCAGAGTCGACAGTAACTATGGCTACACCTTC. Its translation is CASRVDSNYGYTF.

V usage is TRBV7-9 and J usage is TRBJ1-4; a possible D gene is TRBD1 (6 bases). Germline V lookup: CDR1 SEHNR, CDR2 FQNEAQ (reference sequence). CDR3 length equals 14 residues. V was clipped by 5 bases and J by 2 bases, with 9 bases between them. The CDR3 here is CASSQDSTNEKLFF. The CDR3 DNA sequence: TGTGCCAGCAGCCAGGACAGCACTAATGAAAAACTGTTTTTT.

The chain joins TRBV28 to TRBJ2-2, with a possible D match to TRBD1 (5 bases). The V end was cut by 3 bases, the J end by 7 bases, with 9 bases between. From germline, CDR1 is MDHEN and CDR2 SYDVKM. This CDR3 is 13 amino acids long. The CDR3 sequence is CASSLSRDGELFF. CDR3 DNA sequence: TGTGCCAGCAGTTTGAGCAGGGACGGGGAGCTGTTTTTT. The full variable domain, with the rest looked up from reference TRBV28 and TRBJ2-2, is DVKVTQSSRYLVKRTGEKVFLECVQDMDHENMFWYRQDPGLGLRLIYFSYDVKMKEKGDIPEGYSVSREKKERFSLILESASTNQTSMYLCASSLSRDGELFFGEGSRLTVL.

This rearrangement joins TRBV5-1 to TRBJ1-1; 9 bases match TRBD1. The CDR3 consists of 12 residues. Germline V CDR1 and CDR2: SGHRS, YFSETQ. V lost 7 bases to trimming and J lost 7 bases; unmatched junction nucleotides: 5. CDR3 in amino acids: CASRDRASEAFF. The CDR3 DNA is TGCGCCAGCCGGGACAGGGCGAGTGAAGCTTTCTTT.

This clone has a handful of counts. One end of the junction does not line up with germline, which may come from a read error. The V call is TRBV28, the J call TRBJ1-1; D may be TRBD1 (6 bases). CDR3 length equals 14 residues. CDR1 is MDHEN and CDR2 is SYDVKM in the germline V gene. The CDR3 is CASSPLTGNAEAFF. The CDR3 DNA reads TGTGCCAGCAGTCCGTTAACAGGGAACGCTGAAGCTTTCTTT.

The rearrangement uses TRBV11-2 and TRBJ2-7; 9 bases match TRBD1. V gave up 1 base and J gave up 2 bases; unmatched junction bases: 3. The germline V gene encodes CDR1 SGHAT and CDR2 FQNNGV. CDR3 length: 15 residues. The CDR3 sequence is CASSLGGQGTYEQYF. CDR3 DNA: TGTGCCAGCAGCTTAGGAGGACAGGGGACCTACGAGCAGTACTTC.

CDR3 nucleotides: TGTGCCAGTAGTATTTCCAGGGATCAGCCCCAGCATTTT. It encodes CASSISRDQPQHF. This chain uses TRBV19 with TRBJ1-5; a weak D match, TRBD1 (5 bases). The CDR3 sequence is 13 residues long. Germline lookup yields CDR1 LNHDA and CDR2 SQIVND (reference sequence). With 3 bases removed from V and 5 bases from J, the gap between germline ends came to 8 bases. Together with reference TRBV19 and TRBJ1-5, the CDR3 gives the full variable domain: DGGITQSPKYLFRKEGQNVTLSCEQNLNHDAMYWYRQDPGQGLRLIYYSQIVNDFQKGDIAEGYSVSREKKESFPLTVTSAQKNPTAFYLCASSISRDQPQHFGDGTRLSIL.

The rearrangement joins TRBV11-1 to TRBJ1-1, with TRBD1 as a possible D gene (6 bases). Trimming took off 5 bases at V and 2 bases at J, with 12 bases between the two ends. This CDR3 is 14 amino acids long. Germline CDR1 SGHAT, CDR2 FQDESV (reference sequence). CDR3 in amino acids: CASSPRGFNTEAFF. CDR3 DNA sequence: TGTGCCAGCAGCCCCAGGGGTTTTAACACTGAAGCTTTCTTT.

The chain has TRBV10-3 and TRBJ2-7, with 10 bases aligning to TRBD1. CDR3 length: 12 amino acids. From germline, CDR1 is ENHRY and CDR2 SYGVKD. Losses at the gene ends were 10 bases for V and 3 bases for J; bases not matched to a gene: 3. This CDR3 is CATGQGDYEQYF. Written as DNA, the CDR3 is TGTGCCACCGGACAGGGGGACTACGAGCAGTACTTC.

This rearrangement joins TRBV7-9 to TRBJ2-3; TRBD2 is a possible D gene (6 bases). Trimming took off 7 bases at V and 0 bases at J, with 14 bases between the two ends. CDR1 SEHNR and CDR2 FQNEAQ come from the germline V gene (reference sequence). CDR3 length equals 15 residues. The CDR3: CASTSGTVSTDTQYF. Written as DNA, the CDR3 is TGTGCCAGCACCTCCGGGACTGTGAGCACAGATACGCAGTATTTT.

This clone was found a few times. The rearrangement links TRBV19 to TRBJ1-2; perhaps TRBD1 as D (5 bases). Trimming removed 5 bases at V and 8 bases at J, with 15 bases between. This CDR3 spans 13 amino acids. Germline CDR1 and CDR2: LNHDA and SQIVND (reference sequence). The CDR3 region is CASSPAQGVGYTF. In DNA form, the CDR3 reads TGTGCCAGTAGTCCGGCTCAAGGGGTGGGCTACACCTTC.

The V gene is TRBV19, the J gene TRBJ2-2; D ambiguous. This CDR3 spans 15 amino acids. The V end lost 5 bases, the J end lost 1 base, and 11 bases lay between the germline ends. Germline assignment: CDR1 LNHDA and CDR2 SQIVND (reference sequence). In nucleotides, the CDR3 is TGTGCCAGTAGTCAGACTCGAGTGAACACCGGGGAGCTGTTTTTT. Encoded protein: CASSQTRVNTGELFF.

The rearrangement uses TRBV5-5 and TRBJ1-4, with TRBD1 identical over 7 bases. With 0 bases clipped from V and 7 bases from J, the junction kept 3 bases outside the gene matches. The CDR3 has 14 amino acids. Per the germline V gene, CDR1 is SGHKS and CDR2 is YYEKEE (reference sequence). The CDR3 loop reads CASSLGQGIEKLFF. DNA for the CDR3: TGTGCCAGCAGCTTGGGACAGGGTATTGAAAAACTGTTTTTT.

The CDR3 region has the DNA TGTGCCAGCAGCTTAGGACAGGACGGGGAGACAGGGTCGTACACCTTC. This encodes CASSLGQDGETGSYTF. V gene TRBV7-6 combines with J gene TRBJ1-2; 7 positions match TRBD1. The J segment lost 11 bases and the V segment lost 1 base, leaving 16 bases of the junction unmatched. This CDR3 region has 16 residues. The germline gives CDR1 SGHVS, CDR2 FNYEAQ.